This T cell receptor beta chain was documented in a study of patients and donors after allogeneic stem cell transplantation (dated by TCRdb to about 2020). Trimming costs V 4 bases and J 1 base, and their ends lie 13 bases apart. CDR1 SQVTM and CDR2 ANQGSEA were looked up in the germline V gene. The CDR3 holds 15 amino acids from the cysteine to the phenylalanine. Left in the record is the CDR3 DNA by itself, 45 bases read in frame from the first base. Of note for this clonotype: Its antigen is currently not known. No much larger clonotype is one base removed from it; base qualities were not supplied.

The receptor library was made with RT-PCR. Instrument on record: NextSeq 550. Through fastp at Q25 and MiXCR, TCRdb rebuilt clones from the public reads, retaining in-frame beta chains. CDR3 protein duplicates are merged, each entry listing the most common genes and DNA. For this sample there are roughly 960,000 distinct CDR3 sequences; approximately 18% appear just once. Roughly 6.4% of the sample rests with the top ten. Source material: blood, either unsorted or a sorted T cell fraction (not recorded which). The rearrangement combines TRBV29-1 with TRBJ2-2; confidence is insufficient to name the D gene. The sequence came from a human donor who was either an allogeneic HSCT recipient or a stem cell or donor lymphocyte infusion donor (not recorded which). It is not recorded whose cells these are; they may come from a transplant donor. The CDR3 loop reads CSVGPVAVNTGELFF. The DNA is TGCAGCGTTGGTCCGGTCGCGGTGAACACCGGGGAGCTGTTTTTT.